This entry is about one T cell receptor beta chain. The entry originates in a study of control samples from healthy donors and cancer patients. Germline V gene sequence: CDR1 LNHNV, CDR2 YYDKDF (reference sequence). This CDR3 is built from 15 residues. Trimming removed 0 bases at V and 9 bases at J, with 12 bases between. The method was immunoSEQ multiplex PCR; TCRdb's version includes in-frame clones alone and lacks a portion of them. This sample's clone table lists 150,000 to 200,000 clones. The sequence was collected from a woman in her twenties or thirties in good health. This sequence joins TRBV15 and TRBJ1-6, with no clear D. Sample: blood. The CDR3 region is CATSREGGNSSPLHF. DNA for the CDR3: TGTGCCACCAGCAGAGAGGGAGGTAATAGTTCACCCCTCCACTTT.